A selection of T cell receptor beta chains follows, all from one sample in a study of cytomegalovirus exposure and HLA in healthy donors. Clones were sequenced by immunoSEQ multiplex PCR, and TCRdb holds only the in-frame ones, with some missing. The sample carries roughly 190,000 clones, 79% recorded once. Source material: PBMCs. These receptors originate from a woman aged 18-29 years in good health and CMV-seronegative. The CDR3 runs from the conserved cysteine through the conserved F or W. The D gene is left open where the match is weak. Clone size is stated in some rows and not others, as once, few, many or a class when expanded.

abundance	d_gene	v_gene	j_gene	CDR3nt	CDR3aa
-	TRBD1	TRBV7-9	TRBJ2-7	TGTGCCACCCCCCCGGACAGGGTAAACGAGCAGTACTTC	CATPPDRVNEQYF
once	TRBD2	TRBV4-1	TRBJ2-2	TGCGCCAGCAGCCAAGTGGTAGCGGGAGTTATCGCCGGGGAGCTGTTTTTT	CASSQVVAGVIAGELFF
-	TRBD2	TRBV14	TRBJ2-1	TGTGCCAGCAGCCCCCGACTAGCGGGAGGCAATGAGCAGTTCTTC	CASSPRLAGGNEQFF
-	TRBD1	TRBV28	TRBJ2-5	TGTGCCAGCAGTTTCTCCCCGGCAGGGGGCATGAACTTC	CASSFSPAGGMNF
-	TRBD1	TRBV30	TRBJ2-7	TGTGCCTGGAATTACAGGGGGCCGGCCCACGAGCAGTACTTC	CAWNYRGPAHEQYF
-	-	TRBV6-5	TRBJ2-7	TGTGCCAGCAGTTACGGTGGGCAGGGCTACGAGCAGTACTTC	CASSYGGQGYEQYF
-	-	TRBV28	TRBJ1-2	TGTGCCAGCAGTTTAGGCCAGTACTATGGCTACACCTTC	CASSLGQYYGYTF
few	-	TRBV10-2	TRBJ1-1	TGCGCCAGCAGTGAGTACACAGCCACTGAAGCTTTCTTT	CASSEYTATEAFF
-	TRBD1	TRBV25-1	TRBJ2-7	TGTGCCAGCAGGGCGGACAGGGGCGAGCAGTACTTC	CASRADRGEQYF
-	TRBD1	TRBV5-8	TRBJ1-2	TGTGCCAGCAGCTTGGGGGGACAGATTAACTATGGCTACACCTTC	CASSLGGQINYGYTF
-	-	TRBV6-5	TRBJ2-3	TGTGCCAGCAGTTACGCAGGGGTCGCCACAGATACGCAGTATTTT	CASSYAGVATDTQYF
-	TRBD2	TRBV9	TRBJ2-1	TGTGCCAGCAGCTACGGGACTAGCGGGTCACAGGAGCAGTTCTTC	CASSYGTSGSQEQFF
few	-	TRBV28	TRBJ1-5	TGTGCCGTAAAACCGGACAGATTCTTAACGGAGCCCCAGCATTTT	CAVKPDRFLTEPQHF
-	TRBD2	TRBV12-5	TRBJ2-7	TGTGCTAGTGGTTTCCTTAGCGGGGGGCACTACGAGCAGTACTTC	CASGFLSGGHYEQYF
few	TRBD1	TRBV5-1	TRBJ1-1	TGCGCCAGCAGCTCCCGGACAGGCCCGAACACTGAAGCTTTCTTT	CASSSRTGPNTEAFF
once	TRBD1	TRBV27	TRBJ1-2	TGTGCCAGCAAGACAGGGTCAAACTATGGCTACACCTTC	CASKTGSNYGYTF
-	TRBD2	TRBV19	TRBJ2-5	TGTGCCAGTAGCGACTTAGCGGGAGGAGAAAAAGAGACCCAGTACTTC	CASSDLAGGEKETQYF